Presented here are 18 T cell receptor beta chains from one specimen sequenced in a study of human T cells and chemical hapten exposure. The total RNA was obtained from whole blood that was not fractionated. Each CDR3 protein is one row after TCRdb ran MiXCR on the 5' RACE reads. The repertoire has more than 75,000 distinct CDR3 sequences, more than 15% of them found once; the top ten carry around 6.8%. These receptors originate from a female donor in good health.

The chain links TRBV12-3 or TRBV12-4 to TRBJ1-1; D is perhaps TRBD1 (5 bases). Trimming took 5 bases from V and 5 from J, leaving 21 bases between them. The CDR3 is 16 residues long. CDR3 in amino acids: CASSHYGDGAWTEAFF. CDR3 DNA sequence: TGTGCCAGCAGTCATTACGGAGACGGGGCCTGGACTGAAGCTTTCTTT.

The V gene is TRBV18, the J gene TRBJ1-5; a weak D match, TRBD1 (6 bases). Germline values: CDR1 KGHSH, CDR2 LQKENI. The CDR3 has 15 residues. The ends were cut back, 5 bases at V and 2 bases at J, with 13 bases in the middle. CDR3 coding DNA: TGTGCCAGCTCAACGCAGGGACACGGCAATCAGCCCCAGCATTTT. It is translated as CASSTQGHGNQPQHF.

This clonotype has just a few counts. The chain has TRBV6-1 and TRBJ1-2, with D unclear. The CDR3 consists of 13 residues. V shed 3 bases and J shed 3 bases, with 8 bases lying between them. The germline V gene encodes CDR1 MNHNS and CDR2 SASEGT. CDR3: CASSERQDYGYTF. In DNA, the CDR3 is TGTGCCAGCAGTGAGAGGCAGGACTATGGCTACACCTTC.

This clonotype has a handful of counts. V is TRBV30 and J is TRBJ2-1; D unclear. Per germline, CDR1 GTSNPN and CDR2 SVGIG (reference sequence). The CDR3 covers 11 residues. V was cut by 2 bases and J by 6 bases, with 5 bases left in between. The CDR3 coding sequence is TGTGCCTGGAGTTGGGGCAATGAGCAGTTCTTC. Protein sequence: CAWSWGNEQFF. Filled out from reference TRBV30 and TRBJ2-1, the complete variable domain reads SQTIHQWPATLVQPVGSPLSLECTVEGTSNPNLYWYRQAAGRGLQLLFYSVGIGQISSEVPQNLSASRPQDRQFILSSKKLLLSDSGFYLCAWSWGNEQFFGPGTRLTVL.

This clonotype was detected once. This chain links TRBV24-1 with TRBJ2-7; a possible D gene is TRBD1 (5 bases). The CDR3 runs 11 residues. Germline CDR1 KGHDR, CDR2 SFDVKD. V lost 7 bases and J 3 bases, leaving 6 bases between the germline ends. The CDR3 protein is CATRDNYEQYF. Written as DNA, the CDR3 is TGTGCCACCAGGGACAACTACGAGCAGTACTTC.

The rearrangement links TRBV13 to TRBJ2-3; tentatively, D is TRBD1 or TRBD2 (6 bases each). CDR1 and CDR2 (germline): PRHDT, FYEKMQ (reference sequence). The V end lost 1 base, the J end lost 0 bases, and 11 bases lay between the germline ends. The CDR3 contains 16 residues. CDR3 sequence: CASSLDGGLSTDTQYF. CDR3 sequence (DNA): TGTGCCAGCAGCTTAGATGGGGGGCTCAGCACAGATACGCAGTATTTT.

The CDR3 coding sequence is TGTGCCACCAGTGATGGGGCCTACGGGACAGGGGAGAACACTGAAGCTTTCTTT. Translating it yields CATSDGAYGTGENTEAFF. The chain recombines TRBV24-1 with TRBJ1-1; 10 nucleotides line up with TRBD1. The CDR3 covers 18 residues. Per the germline V gene, CDR1 is KGHDR and CDR2 is SFDVKD. With 3 bases clipped from V and 1 base from J, the junction kept 10 bases outside the gene matches.

This sequence joins TRBV7-2 and TRBJ1-5, with TRBD1 matching over 8 bases. V was pared by 5 bases and J by 2 bases, with 2 bases of the junction left unmatched. This CDR3 is built from 14 residues. CDR1 is SGHTA, CDR2 FQGNSA, per germline. CDR3 sequence: CASSQDRGNQPQHF. The CDR3 region has the DNA TGTGCCAGCAGCCAGGACAGGGGCAATCAGCCCCAGCATTTT. Based on the CDR3 plus reference TRBV7-2 and TRBJ1-5, the full variable domain is GAGVSQSPSNKVTEKGKDVELRCDPISGHTALYWYRQSLGQGLEFLIYFQGNSAPDKSGLPSDRFSAERTGGSVSTLTIQRTQQEDSAVYLCASSQDRGNQPQHFGDGTRLSIL.

The gene calls are TRBV20-1 and TRBJ1-2; D remains unclear. The CDR3 totals 12 residues. CDR1 DFQATT and CDR2 SNEGSKA come from the germline V gene (reference sequence). Trimming took 6 bases from V and 0 from J, leaving 8 bases between them. The CDR3 sequence is CSANTPNYGYTF. In DNA, the CDR3 is TGCAGTGCCAATACGCCTAACTATGGCTACACCTTC.

This clonotype has just a few counts. The chain employs TRBV30 and TRBJ1-1; the D gene is possibly TRBD1 (5 bases). This CDR3 contains 12 residues. Trimming left V 5 bases short and J 4 bases short, with 11 bases between. In germline, CDR1 is GTSNPN, CDR2 SVGIG (reference sequence). DNA for the CDR3: TGTGCCTGGGGGGGGGAACTCACTGAAGCTTTCTTT. Its protein is CAWGGELTEAFF. The full variable domain, its missing parts supplied by reference TRBV30 and TRBJ1-1, is SQTIHQWPATLVQPVGSPLSLECTVEGTSNPNLYWYRQAAGRGLQLLFYSVGIGQISSEVPQNLSASRPQDRQFILSSKKLLLSDSGFYLCAWGGELTEAFFGQGTRLTVV.

V gene TRBV21-1 combines with J gene TRBJ2-1; the table's D call, TRBD1, has no DNA check behind it. TRBV21-1 is given as a pseudogene. CDR3 length: 16 residues. The CDR3, as DNA: TGTGCCAGCTCAACTTCGGGGGACAGGGCCTGCGATGAGCAGTTCTTC. The encoded protein is CASSTSGDRACDEQFF.

This clonotype has more than one count but fewer than ten. The chain uses TRBV6-2 or TRBV6-3 and TRBJ1-2; unclear D gene. The germline V gene has CDR1 MNHEY and CDR2 SVGEGT. The germline V and J ends were trimmed by 5 bases and 4 bases, with 11 bases remaining between them. CDR3 size: 13 residues. The CDR3 DNA reads as TGTGCCAGCAGTAGGAGGGTTGCCTATGGCTACACCTTC. Protein sequence: CASSRRVAYGYTF.

The genes are TRBV7-2 and TRBJ2-7; 10 bases fit TRBD2. The CDR3 totals 15 residues. The germline CDR1 and CDR2 sequences are SGHTA and FQGNSA. V gave up 5 bases and J gave up 0 bases; unmatched junction bases: 4. In DNA, the CDR3 is TGTGCCAGCAGCGAGGGACTAGCGAGCTCCTACGAGCAGTACTTC. Translated, it gives CASSEGLASSYEQYF.

The rearrangement joins TRBV3-1 to TRBJ2-2; D remains unclear. The germline gives CDR1 LGHDT, CDR2 YNNKEL (reference sequence). The V and J ends lost 8 bases and 2 bases respectively, with 3 bases between them. CDR3 size: 11 residues. The CDR3, as DNA: TGTGCCAGCCGTAACACCGGGGAGCTGTTTTTT. It is translated as CASRNTGELFF.

The chain is built from TRBV20-1 and TRBJ2-1, with D uncertain. Germline lookup yields CDR1 DFQATT and CDR2 SNEGSKA (reference sequence). The CDR3 runs to 13 residues. The V gene lost 6 bases and the J gene lost 7 bases, with 16 bases spanning the gap. CDR3 nucleotides: TGCAGTGCAGACCCGACGTTCCCAAATGAGCAGTTCTTC. Translation: CSADPTFPNEQFF.

This chain connects TRBV20-1 to TRBJ1-1; 7 nucleotides line up with TRBD1. The CDR3 spans 15 residues. Trimming removed 1 base from V and 0 bases from J; junction bases left unmatched: 5. Germline V gene sequence: CDR1 DFQATT, CDR2 SNEGSKA (reference sequence). CDR3 DNA sequence: TGCAGTGCTAGAGTAAGGGACAGATTGAACACTGAAGCTTTCTTT. It encodes CSARVRDRLNTEAFF.

A few counts support this clonotype. In nucleotides, the CDR3 is TGTGCCAGCAGCCCCCGGACAGTAAGCACTGAAGCTTTCTTT. This gives the protein CASSPRTVSTEAFF. The chain has TRBV6-2 or TRBV6-3 and TRBJ1-1, with a weak D call TRBD1 (6 bases). V was clipped by 6 bases and J by 4 bases, with 15 bases between them. CDR1 and CDR2 (germline): MNHEY, SVGEGT. The CDR3 has 14 residues.

The gene calls are TRBV11-1 and TRBJ2-7; D possibly corresponds to TRBD1 (6 bases). The CDR3 consists of 12 residues. The germline gives CDR1 SGHAT, CDR2 FQDESV (reference sequence). V lost 4 bases and J lost 5, with 9 bases in between. The DNA for the CDR3 is TGTGCCAGCAGCTGGGGGCAGGACGAGCAGTACTTC. This codes for CASSWGQDEQYF.